These 31 T cell receptor beta chains originate from one sample sequenced in a study of blood T cell repertoires in COVID-19. Method: immunoSEQ multiplex PCR; TCRdb's copy keeps in-frame clones and lacks some. The data hold 55,000 or so clones, with around nine tenths observed a single time. Material for sequencing was peripheral blood. Receptors were obtained from a man aged 55 to 70 with active COVID-19.

The chain is built from TRBV10-2 and TRBJ1-1, with TRBD1 as a possible D gene (6 bases). Trimming pared 6 bases from V and 0 bases from J, leaving 11 bases between. The CDR3 is 14 residues long. Germline loops: CDR1 WSHSY, CDR2 SAAADI. CDR3 in amino acids: CASSATGMNTEAFF. In DNA form, the CDR3 reads TGCGCCAGCAGCGCTACAGGGATGAACACTGAAGCTTTCTTT.

V is TRBV9 and J is TRBJ2-7; 12 positions agree with TRBD2. Germline CDR1 and CDR2: SGDLS and YYNGEE. V shed 0 bases, J shed 4 bases, and the junction held 2 bases outside the gene matches. The CDR3 consists of 15 residues. DNA for the CDR3: TGTGCCAGCAGCGTAGGCGGGACTAGCGGGTACGAGCAGTACTTC. Translation: CASSVGGTSGYEQYF.

The V call is TRBV3-1 (or the pseudogene TRBV3-2), the J call TRBJ2-5, with D unclear. Germline V CDR1 and CDR2: LGHDT, YNNKEL (reference sequence). This CDR3 has 12 amino acids. The V end lost 8 bases, the J end lost 1 base, and 8 bases lay between the germline ends. CDR3 sequence: CASRSPQETQYF. The CDR3 region has the DNA TGTGCCAGCCGGTCTCCCCAAGAGACCCAGTACTTC.

The chain employs TRBV27 and TRBJ2-7, with 7 bases lining up with TRBD2. The germline CDR1 and CDR2 sequences are MNHEY and SMNVEV (reference sequence). This CDR3 is built from 14 residues. V gave up 6 bases and J gave up 0 bases; unmatched junction bases: 5. CDR3 protein: CASRDLADSYEQYF. The CDR3 coding sequence is TGTGCCAGCAGGGACCTAGCGGACTCCTACGAGCAGTACTTC.

The rearrangement links TRBV6-5 to TRBJ2-7; 10 nucleotides align to TRBD2. V lost 3 bases and J lost 3; bases outside the gene matches: 5. The CDR3 consists of 15 residues. Germline CDR1 reads MNHEY; CDR2 reads SVGAGI. The CDR3 region is CASSYASGSLYEQYF. For the CDR3, the DNA is TGTGCCAGCAGTTATGCTAGCGGGAGTCTCTACGAGCAGTACTTC.

The rearrangement joins TRBV5-1 to TRBJ1-4; 9 bases agree with TRBD1. Trimming at V came to 2 bases and at J to 5 bases, leaving 1 base not matched to a gene. The CDR3 extends over 14 amino acids. CDR1 and CDR2 from the germline V gene are SGHRS and YFSETQ. The CDR3 sequence is CASSFGTGNEKLFF. The CDR3 region has the DNA TGCGCCAGCAGCTTCGGGACAGGGAATGAAAAACTGTTTTTT.

The chain employs TRBV6-6 and TRBJ2-5, with D perhaps TRBD2 (6 bases). The germline V gene encodes CDR1 MNHNY and CDR2 SVGAGI (reference sequence). This CDR3 comprises 16 residues. Trimming took 3 bases from V and 1 from J, leaving 15 bases between them. CDR3 DNA sequence: TGTGCCAGCAGTTATCCCCCGGGACTCCCCCAAGAGACCCAGTACTTC. This gives the protein CASSYPPGLPQETQYF.

The rearrangement links TRBV7-3 to TRBJ2-1, with D uncertain. Germline V lookup: CDR1 SGHTA, CDR2 FQGTGA. This CDR3 is 13 amino acids long. V lost 2 bases and J 3 bases, leaving 5 bases between the germline ends. The CDR3 DNA sequence: TGTGCCAGCAGCTTAGGCCTCTACAATGAGCAGTTCTTC. Protein: CASSLGLYNEQFF.

The chain employs TRBV19 and TRBJ2-3; possible D gene TRBD1, 5 bases. V was clipped by 3 bases and J by 6 bases, with 16 bases between them. Germline loops: CDR1 LNHDA, CDR2 SQIVND (reference sequence). The CDR3 totals 15 residues. CDR3 bases: TGTGCCAGTAGTATCGTCGGCAGGGTAAGGGATACGCAGTATTTT. Protein sequence: CASSIVGRVRDTQYF.

This clone was seen a few times. V and J are TRBV27 and TRBJ2-4; the match to TRBD1 covers 9 bases. The CDR3 is made up of 19 amino acids. V shed 4 bases, J shed 0 bases, and the junction held 13 bases outside the gene matches. The germline V gene has CDR1 MNHEY and CDR2 SMNVEV (reference sequence). The CDR3 is CASSSFLNRGRGAKNIQYF. CDR3 in DNA: TGTGCCAGCAGTTCGTTCCTTAACAGGGGGCGGGGAGCCAAAAACATTCAGTACTTC.

V is TRBV7-6 and J is TRBJ2-7; possible D gene TRBD1, 6 bases. CDR1 is SGHVS, CDR2 FNYEAQ, per germline. CDR3 size: 13 residues. V lost 5 bases, J lost 3 bases, and 11 bases lay in between. DNA of the CDR3: TGTGCCAGCAGCCCGCGAGGGGGCTACGAGCAGTACTTC. Protein product: CASSPRGGYEQYF.

The rearrangement uses TRBV18 and TRBJ1-1; D is unresolved. V shed 1 base and J shed 0 bases, with 9 bases lying between them. Germline-derived CDR1 and CDR2 are KGHSH and LQKENI. The CDR3 length is 15 residues. The CDR3 sequence: CASSPLDLMNTEAFF. The DNA for the CDR3 is TGTGCCAGCTCACCACTAGATCTTATGAACACTGAAGCTTTCTTT.

Concerning this clone: Other DNA sequences in the sample encode the same CDR3. This CDR3 reads CASSLWQGKDTEAFF. CDR3 bases: TGTGCCAGCAGTTTATGGCAGGGGAAGGACACTGAAGCTTTCTTT. The chain recombines TRBV27 with TRBJ1-1; D perhaps matches TRBD1 (6 bases). Deletions cut 1 base from V and 3 bases from J, with 12 bases between. CDR3 length: 15 residues. Germline CDR1 is MNHEY and CDR2 is SMNVEV (reference sequence).

The rearrangement uses TRBV18 and TRBJ1-2; 8 bases align to TRBD1. The length of the CDR3 is 15 residues. With V trimmed by 2 bases and J by 2 bases, 4 bases remained unmatched. The V gene's germline CDR1 is KGHSH and CDR2 LQKENI. The CDR3 here is CASSPSTGENYGYTF. DNA for the CDR3: TGTGCCAGCTCACCATCGACAGGGGAGAACTATGGCTACACCTTC.

The chain couples TRBV12-3 or TRBV12-4 to TRBJ2-1; TRBD2 aligns across 8 bases. Trimming cost V 5 bases and J 15 bases; bases outside gene matches: 9. The CDR3 is 12 residues long. The DNA for the CDR3 is TGTGCCAGCAGTCCCCCGGGACTAGTAACGTTCTTC. This gives the protein CASSPPGLVTFF.

The chain couples TRBV10-3 to TRBJ1-2; 11 bases are a match to TRBD1. With V trimmed by 6 bases and J by 2 bases, 8 bases remained unmatched. Germline V gives CDR1 ENHRY, CDR2 SYGVKD. This CDR3 spans 16 amino acids. The CDR3, as DNA: TGTGCCATCAGGGGGACAGGGGGGAGTACGAACTATGGCTACACCTTC. It yields the protein CAIRGTGGSTNYGYTF.

The chain has TRBV7-9 and TRBJ2-7; TRBD2 agrees at 11 bases. Trimming removed 2 bases from V and 5 bases from J; junction bases left unmatched: 11. The CDR3 totals 17 residues. Germline lookup yields CDR1 SEHNR and CDR2 FQNEAQ (reference sequence). The CDR3 DNA reads as TGTGCCAGCAGCTTACGAACTAGCGGGAGCGTGTTTGACGAGCAGTACTTC. Residues: CASSLRTSGSVFDEQYF.

This chain joins TRBV7-3 and TRBJ2-2, with TRBD2 identical over 7 bases. Germline V gives CDR1 SGHTA, CDR2 FQGTGA. Trimming cost V 1 base and J 6 bases; bases outside gene matches: 5. There are 15 residues in the CDR3. The CDR3 sequence is CASSLIVGGPGELFF. The CDR3 region has the DNA TGTGCCAGCAGCTTAATCGTGGGAGGGCCCGGGGAGCTGTTTTTT.

The chain has TRBV5-4 and TRBJ2-5, with TRBD2 matching 8 bases. This CDR3 comprises 17 residues. CDR1 and CDR2 (germline): SGHNT, YYREEE (reference sequence). Trimming took 0 bases from V and 2 from J; bases not matched to a gene: 9. CDR3 amino acids: CASSLVGSGSWQETQYF. In DNA, the CDR3 is TGTGCCAGCAGCTTGGTCGGAAGCGGGAGCTGGCAAGAGACCCAGTACTTC.

This sequence joins TRBV18 and TRBJ2-3; TRBD2 matches at 13 bases. Trimming at V came to 1 base and at J to 2 bases, leaving 9 bases not matched to a gene. The germline gives CDR1 KGHSH, CDR2 LQKENI. The CDR3 consists of 19 residues. CDR3 residues: CASSPLPLTSGRATDTQYF. In DNA form, the CDR3 reads TGTGCCAGCTCACCACTTCCCTTAACTAGCGGGAGGGCCACAGATACGCAGTATTTT.

The gene calls are TRBV4-2 and TRBJ1-1; D might be TRBD1 (5 bases). CDR3 length: 17 residues. Germline V CDR1 and CDR2: LGHNA, YNFKEQ. Between the trimmed V and J ends, which lost 6 bases and 0 bases, there was a span of 20 bases. The CDR3: CASRNLYGGPMNTEAFF. The CDR3 coding sequence is TGTGCCAGCAGAAACCTTTACGGGGGACCCATGAACACTGAAGCTTTCTTT.

The chain is built from TRBV6-4 and TRBJ1-1; no firm D call. The CDR3 is 14 residues long. Germline-derived CDR1 and CDR2 are MRHNA and SNTAGT. V shed 7 bases and J shed 1 base, with 13 bases lying between them. The CDR3 coding sequence is TGTGCCAGCAAACCGGGTAATTCGAACACTGAAGCTTTCTTT. Translation: CASKPGNSNTEAFF.

This clone came up once. The gene calls are TRBV11-2 and TRBJ2-1; 13 bases align to TRBD2. This CDR3 has 15 amino acids. V gave up 4 bases and J gave up 5 bases; unmatched junction bases: 2. The germline V gene has CDR1 SGHAT and CDR2 FQNNGV. Here the CDR3 reads CASSSGLAGNNEQFF. The CDR3 bases are TGTGCCAGCAGCTCGGGACTAGCGGGAAACAATGAGCAGTTCTTC.

This sequence joins TRBV4-1 and TRBJ2-5, with a weak D call TRBD2 (5 bases). V gave up 1 base and J gave up 4 bases, with 7 bases separating them. CDR1 and CDR2 (germline): MGHRA, YSYEKL. The length of the CDR3 is 13 residues. CDR3 sequence reads: CASSQVLAETQYF. CDR3 DNA sequence: TGCGCCAGCAGCCAAGTGCTAGCAGAGACCCAGTACTTC.

The chain joins TRBV9 to TRBJ2-3, with TRBD2 as a possible D gene (5 bases). Germline values: CDR1 SGDLS, CDR2 YYNGEE. V lost 3 bases and J 0 bases, leaving 17 bases between the germline ends. The CDR3 runs 17 residues. CDR3 region: CASSAELSGASTDTQYF. For the CDR3, the DNA is TGTGCCAGCAGCGCCGAGCTAAGCGGTGCTAGCACAGATACGCAGTATTTT.

J is TRBJ2-2 and V is TRBV9, with 11 bases lining up with TRBD2. Germline assignment: CDR1 SGDLS and CDR2 YYNGEE. The CDR3 runs 14 residues. Unmatched junction bases numbered 4, after V lost 5 bases and J lost 7 bases. This chain's CDR3 is CASRGTSGVGELFF. CDR3 nucleotide sequence: TGTGCCAGCAGAGGGACTAGCGGAGTCGGGGAGCTGTTTTTT.

The rearrangement uses TRBV4-1 and TRBJ1-1, with D possibly TRBD1 on 5 matching bases. The CDR3 runs 16 residues. Germline V gives CDR1 MGHRA, CDR2 YSYEKL. The V and J ends lost 2 bases and 2 bases respectively, with 15 bases between them. The DNA for the CDR3 is TGCGCCAGCAGCCAATTGGTGCAGGGTCTAAACACTGAAGCTTTCTTT. Its protein product is CASSQLVQGLNTEAFF.

In its sample, this clone was seen a few times. The chain recombines TRBV6-5 with TRBJ2-3, with D maybe TRBD1 (6 bases). Per the germline V gene, CDR1 is MNHEY and CDR2 is SVGAGI. Trimming took off 6 bases at V and 4 bases at J, with 11 bases between the two ends. The CDR3 runs 13 residues. CDR3 nucleotide sequence: TGTGCCAGCAGGCTACAGGGTCCAGATACGCAGTATTTT. Translated, it gives CASRLQGPDTQYF.

This clone has a handful of counts. Here the CDR3 reads CSVWTGNTDTQYF. The CDR3 DNA is TGCAGCGTGTGGACAGGAAACACAGATACGCAGTATTTT. This rearrangement joins TRBV29-1 to TRBJ2-3; 7 bases align to TRBD1. The germline gives CDR1 SQVTM, CDR2 ANQGSEA. The V and J ends lost 6 bases and 2 bases, in that order; junction bases with no gene match: 5. The length of the CDR3 is 13 residues.

This rearrangement joins TRBV6-6 to TRBJ2-3, with 7 bases identical to TRBD2. CDR1 and CDR2 from the germline V gene are MNHNY and SVGAGI (reference sequence). Trimming cost V 5 bases and J 0 bases; bases outside gene matches: 11. The CDR3 is 17 amino acids. CDR3 loop: CASSPSLGSGSTDTQYF. In DNA form, the CDR3 reads TGTGCCAGCAGTCCGAGCTTGGGTAGCGGGAGCACAGATACGCAGTATTTT.

The chain recombines TRBV5-1 with TRBJ1-3; possible D gene TRBD1, 5 bases. Trimming took 5 bases from V and 2 from J, leaving 14 bases between them. Germline V gene lookup returns CDR1 SGHRS and CDR2 YFSETQ. There are 15 residues in the CDR3. For the CDR3, the DNA is TGCGCCAGCAGTTCCGCAGTGGGGCCTGGAAACACCATATATTTT. Protein: CASSSAVGPGNTIYF.